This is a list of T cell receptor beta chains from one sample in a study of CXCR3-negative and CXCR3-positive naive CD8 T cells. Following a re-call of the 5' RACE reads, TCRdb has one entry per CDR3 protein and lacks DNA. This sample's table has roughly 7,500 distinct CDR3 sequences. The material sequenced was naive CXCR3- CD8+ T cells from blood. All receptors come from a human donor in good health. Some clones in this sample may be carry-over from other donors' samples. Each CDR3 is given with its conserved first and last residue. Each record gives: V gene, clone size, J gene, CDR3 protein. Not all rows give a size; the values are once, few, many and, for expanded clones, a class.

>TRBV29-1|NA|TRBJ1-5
CSVVGQDGPQHF
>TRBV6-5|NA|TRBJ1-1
CASSPGQGSHAFF
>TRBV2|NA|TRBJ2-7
CASSEGGVQYF
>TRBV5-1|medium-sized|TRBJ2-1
CASSPLPYDNEQFF
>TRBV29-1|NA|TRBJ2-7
CSVEDSYVQYF
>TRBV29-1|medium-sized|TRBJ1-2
CSTDEEGADGYTF
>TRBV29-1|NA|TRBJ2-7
CSVDADPNSYEQYF
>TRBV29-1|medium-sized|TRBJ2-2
CSVWAGDTGELFF
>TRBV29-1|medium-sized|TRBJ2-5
CSVTSQETQYF
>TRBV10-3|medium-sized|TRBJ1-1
CATRRDTEAFF
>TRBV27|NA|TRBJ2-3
CASSLWASGHTDTQYF
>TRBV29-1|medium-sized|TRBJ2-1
CSVYGIPFDNEQFF
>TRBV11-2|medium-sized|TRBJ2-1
CASSRRGGLDEQFF
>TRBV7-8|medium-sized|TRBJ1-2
CASATASTPYGYTF
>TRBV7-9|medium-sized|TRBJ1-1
CASSQREEAFF
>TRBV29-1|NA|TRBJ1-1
CSVVPSNTEAFF
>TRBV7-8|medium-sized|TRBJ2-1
CASSLVGTSGITTQFF
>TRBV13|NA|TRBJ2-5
CATSAGEFGETQYF
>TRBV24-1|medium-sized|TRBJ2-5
CATGASEETQYF
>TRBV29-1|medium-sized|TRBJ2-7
CSVVATSGTYEQYF
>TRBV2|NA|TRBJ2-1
CASIGLSGEQFF
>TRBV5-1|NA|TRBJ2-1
CASSFRGSNEQFF
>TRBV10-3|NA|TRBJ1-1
CAISDGPEAFF
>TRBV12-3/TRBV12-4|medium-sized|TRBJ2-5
CASSLRDRVVTRETQYF
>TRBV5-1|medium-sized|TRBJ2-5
CASSTMEMDIMETQYF
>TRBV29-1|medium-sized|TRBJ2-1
CSVDGDRSSGSGYNEQFF
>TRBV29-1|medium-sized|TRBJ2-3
CSVGTSGSSTDTQYF
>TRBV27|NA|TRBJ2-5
CASSPDRGGTQYF
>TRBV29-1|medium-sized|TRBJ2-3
CSVRLAAGYTQYF
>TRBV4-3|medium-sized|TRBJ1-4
CASSQDGDSATNEKLFF
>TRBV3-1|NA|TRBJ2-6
CASSQERGWANVLTF
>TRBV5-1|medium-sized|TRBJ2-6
CASSLELSWANVLTF
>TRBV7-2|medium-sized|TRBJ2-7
CASSLRTPYYEQYF
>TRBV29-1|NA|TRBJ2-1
CSVDTWDEQFF
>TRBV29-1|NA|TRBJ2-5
CSPRRIAGEGQETQYF
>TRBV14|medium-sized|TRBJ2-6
CASSHIGYYGSGANVLTF
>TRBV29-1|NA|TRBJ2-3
CSVPLGGTQYF
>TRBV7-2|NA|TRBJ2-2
CASSLDGGMNAGELFF
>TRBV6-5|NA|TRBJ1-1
CASSYSESAGNTEAFF
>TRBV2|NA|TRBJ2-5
CASSVRPTLQETQYF
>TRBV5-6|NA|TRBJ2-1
CASSFTVVRGLPDEQFF
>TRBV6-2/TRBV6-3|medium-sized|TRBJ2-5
CASSYRVAGIGGEEHETQYF
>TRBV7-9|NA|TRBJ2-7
CASSYTRAESSYEQYF
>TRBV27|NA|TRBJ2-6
CASSSVGTRGANVLTF
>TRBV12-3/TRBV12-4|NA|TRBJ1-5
CASSAGEKLYSNQPQHF
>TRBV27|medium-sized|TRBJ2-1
CASSTWGSGPYNEQFF
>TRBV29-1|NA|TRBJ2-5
CSVFPRPQETQYF
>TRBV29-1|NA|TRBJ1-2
CSVTGGYGYTF
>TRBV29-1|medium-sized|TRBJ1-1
CSVMGDTEAFF
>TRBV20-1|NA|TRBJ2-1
CSARDEGDRGNEQFF
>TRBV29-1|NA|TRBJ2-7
CSVVGDSYEQYF
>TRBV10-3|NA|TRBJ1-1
CAICPSDVPFEAFF
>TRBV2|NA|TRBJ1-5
CASSEALLGQGSQHF
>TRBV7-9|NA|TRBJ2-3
CASSQLGDTQYF